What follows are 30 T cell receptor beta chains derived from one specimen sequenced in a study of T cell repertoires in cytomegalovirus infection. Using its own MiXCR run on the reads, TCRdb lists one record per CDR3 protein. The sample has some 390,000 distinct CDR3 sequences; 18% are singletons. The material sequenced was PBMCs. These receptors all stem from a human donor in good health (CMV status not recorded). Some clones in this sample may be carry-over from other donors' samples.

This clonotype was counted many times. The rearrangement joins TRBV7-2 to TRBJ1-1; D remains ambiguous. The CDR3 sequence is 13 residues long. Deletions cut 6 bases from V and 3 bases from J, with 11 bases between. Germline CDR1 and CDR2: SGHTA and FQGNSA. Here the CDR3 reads CASRPVVDTEAFF. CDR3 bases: TGTGCCAGCAGACCCGTGGTGGACACTGAAGCTTTCTTT.

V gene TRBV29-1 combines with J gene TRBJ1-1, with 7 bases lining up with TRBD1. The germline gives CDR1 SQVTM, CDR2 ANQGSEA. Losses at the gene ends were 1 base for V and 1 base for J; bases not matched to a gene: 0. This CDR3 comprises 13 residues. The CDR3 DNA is TGCAGCGTTGAAGGGACAGGGAACACTGAAGCTTTCTTT. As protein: CSVEGTGNTEAFF.

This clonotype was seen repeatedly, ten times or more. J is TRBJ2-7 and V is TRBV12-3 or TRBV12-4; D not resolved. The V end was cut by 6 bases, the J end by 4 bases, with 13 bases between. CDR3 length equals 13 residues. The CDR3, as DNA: TGTGCCAGCAGCTTTGCGTTGGGATACGAGCAGTACTTC. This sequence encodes CASSFALGYEQYF.

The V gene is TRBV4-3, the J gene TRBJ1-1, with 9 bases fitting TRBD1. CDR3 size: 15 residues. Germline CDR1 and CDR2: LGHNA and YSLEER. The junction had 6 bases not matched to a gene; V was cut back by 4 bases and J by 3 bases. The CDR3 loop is CASSPGDRDYTEAFF. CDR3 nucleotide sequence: TGCGCCAGCAGCCCCGGGGACAGGGATTACACTGAAGCTTTCTTT.

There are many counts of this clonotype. CDR3 in amino acids: CASSARVSDTQYF. The CDR3 region has the DNA TGCGCCAGCAGCGCCCGAGTTAGTGATACGCAGTATTTT. The chain has TRBV5-1 and TRBJ2-3; D unclear. V was shortened by 4 bases and J by 6 bases, with 12 bases between the two germline ends. The germline gives CDR1 SGHRS, CDR2 YFSETQ. The CDR3 loop spans 13 amino acids.

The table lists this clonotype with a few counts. The CDR3 protein is CASSQDSRGAFYNEQFF. Here the CDR3 DNA reads TGTGCCAGCAGCCAAGACTCACGCGGAGCCTTCTACAATGAGCAGTTCTTC. This chain connects TRBV4-2 to TRBJ2-1, with unresolved D. Trimming removed 0 bases from V and 3 bases from J, with 15 bases in between. Germline assignment: CDR1 LGHNA and CDR2 YNFKEQ. The CDR3 loop spans 17 amino acids.

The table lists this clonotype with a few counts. This CDR3 reads CASRSELAKNIQYF. The CDR3 DNA follows: TGTGCCAGCCGTAGTGAGTTAGCCAAAAACATTCAGTACTTC. The rearrangement links TRBV12-3 or TRBV12-4 to TRBJ2-4; D not certain. Between the trimmed V and J ends, which lost 8 bases and 0 bases, there was a span of 11 bases. CDR3 length: 14 residues.

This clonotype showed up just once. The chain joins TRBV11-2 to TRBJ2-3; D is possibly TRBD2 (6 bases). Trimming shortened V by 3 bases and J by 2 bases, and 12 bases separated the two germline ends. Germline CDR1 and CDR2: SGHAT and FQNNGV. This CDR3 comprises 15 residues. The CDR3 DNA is TGTGCCAGCAGCTTCAGCGGGCTTACCACAGATACGCAGTATTTT. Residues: CASSFSGLTTDTQYF. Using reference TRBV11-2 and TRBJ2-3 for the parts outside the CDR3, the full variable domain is EAGVAQSPRYKIIEKRQSVAFWCNPISGHATLYWYQQILGQGPKLLIQFQNNGVVDDSQLPKDRFSAERLKGVDSTLKIQPAKLEDSAVYLCASSFSGLTTDTQYFGPGTRLTVL.

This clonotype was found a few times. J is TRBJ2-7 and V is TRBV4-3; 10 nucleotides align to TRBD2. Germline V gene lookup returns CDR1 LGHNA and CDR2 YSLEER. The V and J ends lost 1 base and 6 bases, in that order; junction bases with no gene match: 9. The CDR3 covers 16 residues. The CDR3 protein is CASSQVKAGGPSEQYF. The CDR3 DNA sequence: TGCGCCAGCAGCCAAGTCAAAGCGGGAGGGCCGAGCGAGCAGTACTTC.

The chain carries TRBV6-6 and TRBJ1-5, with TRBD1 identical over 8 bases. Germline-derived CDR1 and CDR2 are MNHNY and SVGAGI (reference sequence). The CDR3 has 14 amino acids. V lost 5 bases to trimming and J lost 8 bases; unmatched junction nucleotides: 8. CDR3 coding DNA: TGTGCCAGCAGTGCGGACAGGGAGGTAAAGCCCCAGCATTTT. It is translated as CASSADREVKPQHF.

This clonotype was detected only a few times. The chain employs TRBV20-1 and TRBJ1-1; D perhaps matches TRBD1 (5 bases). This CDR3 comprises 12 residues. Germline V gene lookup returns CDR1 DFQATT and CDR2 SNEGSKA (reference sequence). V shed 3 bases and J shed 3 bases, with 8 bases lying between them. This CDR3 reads CSASLGDTEAFF. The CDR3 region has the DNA TGCAGTGCTAGTCTGGGGGACACTGAAGCTTTCTTT.

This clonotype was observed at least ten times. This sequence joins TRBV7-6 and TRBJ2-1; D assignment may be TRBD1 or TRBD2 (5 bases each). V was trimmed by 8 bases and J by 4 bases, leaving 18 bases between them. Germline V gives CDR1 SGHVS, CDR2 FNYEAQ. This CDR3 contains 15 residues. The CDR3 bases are TGTGCCAGCGCGGTGACAGCGGCAGGATACAATGAGCAGTTCTTC. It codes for CASAVTAAGYNEQFF.

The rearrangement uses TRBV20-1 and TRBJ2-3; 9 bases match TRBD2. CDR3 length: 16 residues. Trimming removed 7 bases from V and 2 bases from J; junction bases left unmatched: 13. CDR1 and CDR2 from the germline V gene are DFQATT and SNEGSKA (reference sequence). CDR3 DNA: TGCAGTGTAGAAGGGGGACTAGCCGGGTACACAGATACGCAGTATTTT. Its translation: CSVEGGLAGYTDTQYF.

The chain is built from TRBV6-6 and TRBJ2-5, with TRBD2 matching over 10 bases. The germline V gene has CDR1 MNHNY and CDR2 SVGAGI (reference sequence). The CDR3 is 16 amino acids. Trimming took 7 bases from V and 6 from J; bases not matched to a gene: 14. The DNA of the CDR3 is TGTGCCAGCAAACTGGACCCACTAGCGGGGATAAAGACCCAGTACTTC. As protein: CASKLDPLAGIKTQYF.

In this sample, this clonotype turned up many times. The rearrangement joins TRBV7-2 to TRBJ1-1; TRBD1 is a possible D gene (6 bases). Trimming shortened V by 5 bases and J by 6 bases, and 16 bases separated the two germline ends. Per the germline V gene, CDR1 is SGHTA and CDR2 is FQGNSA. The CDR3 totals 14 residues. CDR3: CASSLYRVAAEAFF. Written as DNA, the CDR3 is TGTGCCAGCAGCCTATACAGGGTCGCGGCTGAAGCTTTCTTT.

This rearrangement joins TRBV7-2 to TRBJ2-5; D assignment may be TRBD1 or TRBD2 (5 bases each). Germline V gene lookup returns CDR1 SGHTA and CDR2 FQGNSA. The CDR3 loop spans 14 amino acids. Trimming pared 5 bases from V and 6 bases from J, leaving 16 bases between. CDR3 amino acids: CASSIRSGRKTQYF. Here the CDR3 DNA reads TGTGCCAGCAGCATACGCTCGGGGCGGAAGACCCAGTACTTC.

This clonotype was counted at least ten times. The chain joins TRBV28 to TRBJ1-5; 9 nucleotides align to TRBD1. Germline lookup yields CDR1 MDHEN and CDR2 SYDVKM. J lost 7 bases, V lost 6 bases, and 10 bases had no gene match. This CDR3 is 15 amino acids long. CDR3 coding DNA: TGTGCCAGCAGAGCCCGGACAGGGGACAGCCAGCCCCAGCATTTT. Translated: CASRARTGDSQPQHF.

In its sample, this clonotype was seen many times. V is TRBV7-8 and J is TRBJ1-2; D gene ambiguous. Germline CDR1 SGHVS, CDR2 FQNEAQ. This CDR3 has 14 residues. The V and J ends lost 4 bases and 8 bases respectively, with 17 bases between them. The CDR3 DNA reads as TGTGCCAGCAGCTCCCGCGAAGGGTTAAGGGGCTACACCTTC. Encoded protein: CASSSREGLRGYTF.

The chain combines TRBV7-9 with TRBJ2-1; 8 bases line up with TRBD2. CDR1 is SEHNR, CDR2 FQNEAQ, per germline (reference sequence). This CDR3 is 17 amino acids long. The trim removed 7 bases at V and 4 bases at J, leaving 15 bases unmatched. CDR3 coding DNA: TGTGCCAGCACCACATCTCCGGGGGGGCTGGGATACAATGAGCAGTTCTTC. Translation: CASTTSPGGLGYNEQFF.

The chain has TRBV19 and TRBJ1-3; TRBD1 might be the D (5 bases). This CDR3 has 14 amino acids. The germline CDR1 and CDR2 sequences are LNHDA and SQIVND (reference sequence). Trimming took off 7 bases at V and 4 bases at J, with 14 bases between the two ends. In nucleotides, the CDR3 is TGTGCCAGTATCCCGGACAAATACGGAAACACCATATATTTT. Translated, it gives CASIPDKYGNTIYF.

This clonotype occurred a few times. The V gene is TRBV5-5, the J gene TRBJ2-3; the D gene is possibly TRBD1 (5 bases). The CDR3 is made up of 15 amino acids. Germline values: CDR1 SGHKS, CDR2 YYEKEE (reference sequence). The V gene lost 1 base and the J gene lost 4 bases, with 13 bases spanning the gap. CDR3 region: CASSLRGHLADTQYF. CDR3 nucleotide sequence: TGTGCCAGCAGCTTGAGGGGCCATTTGGCAGATACGCAGTATTTT.

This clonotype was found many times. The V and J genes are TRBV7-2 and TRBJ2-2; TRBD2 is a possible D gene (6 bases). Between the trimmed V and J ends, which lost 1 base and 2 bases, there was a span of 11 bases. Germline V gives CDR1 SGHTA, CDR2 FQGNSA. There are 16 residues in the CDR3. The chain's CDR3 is CASSLGGSGNTGELFF. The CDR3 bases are TGTGCCAGCAGCTTAGGTGGTAGCGGAAACACCGGGGAGCTGTTTTTT.

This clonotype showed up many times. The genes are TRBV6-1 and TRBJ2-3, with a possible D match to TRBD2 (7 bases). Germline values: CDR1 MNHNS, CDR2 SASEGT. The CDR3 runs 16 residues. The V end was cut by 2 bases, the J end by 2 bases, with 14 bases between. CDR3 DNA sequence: TGTGCCAGCAGTGAATGGGGGGCGGGAGCCACAGATACGCAGTATTTT. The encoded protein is CASSEWGAGATDTQYF.

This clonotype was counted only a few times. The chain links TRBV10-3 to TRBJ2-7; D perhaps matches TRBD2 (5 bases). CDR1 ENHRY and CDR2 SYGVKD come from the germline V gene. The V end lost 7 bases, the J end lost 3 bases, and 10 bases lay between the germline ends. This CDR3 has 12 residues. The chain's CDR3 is CAIKEDDYEQYF. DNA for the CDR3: TGTGCCATCAAGGAGGACGACTACGAGCAGTACTTC.

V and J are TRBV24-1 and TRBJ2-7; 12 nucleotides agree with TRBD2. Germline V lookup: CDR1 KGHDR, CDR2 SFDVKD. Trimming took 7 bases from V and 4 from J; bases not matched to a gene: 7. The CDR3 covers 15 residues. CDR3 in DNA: TGTGCCACCAGCGAGACTAGCGGGAGCGGGTACGAGCAGTACTTC. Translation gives CATSETSGSGYEQYF.

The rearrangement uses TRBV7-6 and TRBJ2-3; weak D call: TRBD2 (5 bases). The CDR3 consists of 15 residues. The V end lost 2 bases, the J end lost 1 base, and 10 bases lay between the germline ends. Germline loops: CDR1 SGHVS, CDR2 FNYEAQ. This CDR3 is CASSLTRRGTDTQYF. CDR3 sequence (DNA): TGTGCCAGCAGCTTAACTAGGCGGGGCACAGATACGCAGTATTTT.

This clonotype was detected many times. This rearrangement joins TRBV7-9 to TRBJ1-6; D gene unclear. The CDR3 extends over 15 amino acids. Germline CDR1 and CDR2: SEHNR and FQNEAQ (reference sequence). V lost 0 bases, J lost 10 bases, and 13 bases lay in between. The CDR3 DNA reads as TGTGCCAGCAGCTTAGCGGCTATGGCGGGGTCACCCCTCCACTTT. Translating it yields CASSLAAMAGSPLHF.

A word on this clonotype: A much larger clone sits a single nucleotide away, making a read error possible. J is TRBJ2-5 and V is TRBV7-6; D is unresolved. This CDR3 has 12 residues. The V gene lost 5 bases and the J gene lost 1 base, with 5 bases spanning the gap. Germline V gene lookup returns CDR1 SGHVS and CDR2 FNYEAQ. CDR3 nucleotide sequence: TGTGCCAGCAGCACTCCCCAAGAGACCCAGTACTTC. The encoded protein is CASSTPQETQYF.

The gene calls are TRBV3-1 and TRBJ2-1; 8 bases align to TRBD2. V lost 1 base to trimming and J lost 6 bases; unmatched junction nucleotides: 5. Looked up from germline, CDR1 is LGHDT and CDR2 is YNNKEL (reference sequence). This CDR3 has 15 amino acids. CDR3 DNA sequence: TGTGCCAGCAGCCAAGCAACCGGGACTAGCAATGAGCAGTTCTTC. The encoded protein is CASSQATGTSNEQFF.

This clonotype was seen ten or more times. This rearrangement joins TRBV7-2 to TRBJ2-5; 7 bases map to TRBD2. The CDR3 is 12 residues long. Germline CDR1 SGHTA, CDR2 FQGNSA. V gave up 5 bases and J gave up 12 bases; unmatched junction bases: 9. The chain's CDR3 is CASSTPPAGEYF. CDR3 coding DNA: TGTGCCAGCAGCACGCCTCCTGCGGGGGAGTACTTC.